The T cell receptor (beta chain) under discussion was sequenced for a study of blood T cell repertoires in COVID-19. The germline CDR1 and CDR2 sequences are MDHEN and SYDVKM. The V gene end was trimmed by 1 base and the J gene end by 4 bases; junction bases not matched to a gene: 6. The CDR3 spans 17 residues. The assay was immunoSEQ multiplex PCR, and TCRdb's table has in-frame clones only and misses some. The data contain roughly 140,000 clones, roughly 84% of them singletons. This clone has a single count. J is TRBJ2-5 and V is TRBV28; 13 bases are shared with TRBD2. The TCR comes from a man aged 65 to 79 with acute or convalescent COVID-19. Material for sequencing was peripheral blood. CDR3 in DNA: TGTGCCAGCAGTTTATTTGGGGGACTAGCGGGACGAGAGACCCAGTACTTC. Protein product: CASSLFGGLAGRETQYF.